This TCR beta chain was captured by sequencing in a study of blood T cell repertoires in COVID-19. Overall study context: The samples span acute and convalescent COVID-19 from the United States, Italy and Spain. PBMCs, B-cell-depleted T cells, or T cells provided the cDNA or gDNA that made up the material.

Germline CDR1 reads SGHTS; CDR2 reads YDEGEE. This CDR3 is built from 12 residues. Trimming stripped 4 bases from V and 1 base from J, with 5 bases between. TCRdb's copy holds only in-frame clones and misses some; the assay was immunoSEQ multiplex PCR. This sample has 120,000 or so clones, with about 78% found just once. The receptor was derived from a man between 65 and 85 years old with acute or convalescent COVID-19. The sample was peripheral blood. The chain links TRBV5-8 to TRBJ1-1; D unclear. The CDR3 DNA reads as TGTGCCAGCAGCCGACAGAACACTGAAGCTTTCTTT. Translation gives CASSRQNTEAFF.